Following are 26 T cell receptor beta chains from one sample sequenced in a study of blood T cell repertoires in COVID-19. Here immunoSEQ multiplex PCR was the method, and the copy in TCRdb shows in-frame clones only, minus some. The sample contains 200,000 to 250,000 clones, roughly 82% of which appear only once. The sample comprised PBMCs or T cells enriched from blood (not recorded which). The source is a woman aged 45-65 years who had recovered from COVID-19.

The chain recombines TRBV4-1 with TRBJ1-2; D call uncertain. CDR1 and CDR2 from the germline V gene are MGHRA and YSYEKL. Trimming left V 3 bases short and J 0 bases short, with 11 bases between. The CDR3 runs 15 residues. CDR3 nucleotides: TGCGCCAGCAGCCACCCTGTCGGGGCTAACTATGGCTACACCTTC. The encoded protein is CASSHPVGANYGYTF.

V usage is TRBV5-4 and J usage is TRBJ1-2; maybe TRBD1 (6 bases). V was trimmed by 1 base and J by 8 bases, leaving 9 bases between them. CDR3 length: 12 amino acids. CDR1 and CDR2 from the germline V gene are SGHNT and YYREEE (reference sequence). The CDR3, as DNA: TGTGCCAGCAGCTTGCAGGGGTTGGGCTACACCTTC. This translates into CASSLQGLGYTF.

V is TRBV18 and J is TRBJ2-1; a possible D gene is TRBD1 (5 bases). V shed 6 bases and J shed 2 bases, with 20 bases lying between them. The V gene's germline CDR1 is KGHSH and CDR2 LQKENI. The CDR3 is made up of 17 amino acids. The CDR3 DNA sequence: TGTGCCAGCTCCCTAAATTCCAGGGTCGTGACCTACAATGAGCAGTTCTTC. Amino acid sequence: CASSLNSRVVTYNEQFF.

V is TRBV11-2 and J is TRBJ2-5, with TRBD2 identical over 10 bases. This CDR3 contains 16 residues. The V and J ends lost 1 base and 5 bases, in that order; junction bases with no gene match: 7. Looked up from germline, CDR1 is SGHAT and CDR2 is FQNNGV. In DNA, the CDR3 is TGTGCCAGCAGCTTAGCGGCTACTAGCGGGACCGAGACCCAGTACTTC. As protein: CASSLAATSGTETQYF.

This clone was seen only once. The chain combines TRBV6-1 with TRBJ1-1, with D hard to call. The V and J ends lost 1 base and 7 bases respectively, with 13 bases between them. CDR3 length equals 14 residues. Germline CDR1 MNHNS, CDR2 SASEGT. CDR3 coding DNA: TGTGCCAGCAGTGAAGTGTATTGGCAGATTGAAGCTTTCTTT. Its translation is CASSEVYWQIEAFF.

The table lists this clone with a few counts. The chain links TRBV3-1 (or the pseudogene TRBV3-2) to TRBJ1-4; 7 bases map to TRBD1. CDR3 length: 15 residues. With V trimmed by 2 bases and J by 6 bases, 6 bases remained unmatched. CDR1 and CDR2 from the germline V gene are LGHDT and YNNKEL (reference sequence). CDR3 in DNA: TGTGCCAGCAGCCAATCGGTACAGGGGTATGAAAAACTGTTTTTT. Translated: CASSQSVQGYEKLFF.

V and J are TRBV11-3 and TRBJ1-3; D is possibly TRBD1 (6 bases). Trimming took 2 bases from V and 0 from J, leaving 8 bases between them. Germline V gives CDR1 SGHNT, CDR2 YENEEA. This CDR3 comprises 15 residues. The CDR3 here is CASSLLGASGNTIYF. The CDR3 nucleotides read TGTGCCAGCAGCTTACTGGGGGCCTCTGGAAACACCATATATTTT.

The chain joins TRBV28 to TRBJ1-5; TRBD1 agrees at 8 bases. Losses at the gene ends were 5 bases for V and 7 bases for J; bases not matched to a gene: 4. The CDR3 runs to 13 residues. CDR1 is MDHEN, CDR2 SYDVKM, per germline. The CDR3 protein is CASSRTGTQPQHF. The CDR3 DNA reads as TGTGCCAGCAGTCGGACAGGGACCCAGCCCCAGCATTTT.

The chain employs TRBV21-1 and TRBJ1-4; TRBD1, the table's D call, was not compared with the DNA. TRBV21-1 is a listed pseudogene. The CDR3 has 16 amino acids. CDR3 protein: CASSKPDRGDNEKLFF. The DNA for the CDR3 is TGTGCCAGCAGCAAACCGGACAGGGGGGATAATGAAAAACTGTTTTTT.

In its sample, this clone was seen once. The rearrangement joins TRBV7-8 to TRBJ1-2, with D possibly matching TRBD1 (5 bases). V gave up 5 bases and J gave up 4 bases, with 14 bases separating them. The germline CDR1 and CDR2 sequences are SGHVS and FQNEAQ. CDR3 length: 14 residues. The CDR3 nucleotides read TGTGCCAGCAGCCCAGTGGGGGGTGCCTATGGCTACACCTTC. As protein: CASSPVGGAYGYTF.

This chain links TRBV12-5 with TRBJ1-2; D uncertain. Looked up from germline, CDR1 is LGHNT and CDR2 is FRNRAP. V lost 1 base to trimming and J lost 1 base, with 13 bases between them. The CDR3 spans 16 residues. As DNA, the CDR3 is TGTGCTAGTGGTTTGGATCCTCCGAGTTTTAACTATGGCTACACCTTC. It is translated as CASGLDPPSFNYGYTF.

The chain combines TRBV30 with TRBJ1-2; no definite D call. CDR3 length: 11 amino acids. V lost 1 base and J 5 bases, leaving 5 bases between the germline ends. CDR1 GTSNPN and CDR2 SVGIG come from the germline V gene (reference sequence). For the CDR3, the DNA is TGTGCCTGGAGTGCAATTTATGGCTACACCTTC. Its translation is CAWSAIYGYTF.

J is TRBJ2-7 and V is TRBV12-3 or TRBV12-4; TRBD1 is a possible D gene (5 bases). The CDR3 spans 13 residues. V dropped 3 bases and J dropped 3 bases, with 9 bases sitting between them. The CDR3 here is CASSFGALYEQYF. CDR3 sequence (DNA): TGTGCCAGCAGTTTTGGGGCTCTCTACGAGCAGTACTTC.

V usage is TRBV2 and J usage is TRBJ2-5; the D is unclear. There are 11 residues in the CDR3. Germline CDR1 SNHLY, CDR2 FYNNEI. The V end lost 10 bases, the J end lost 5 bases, and 11 bases lay between the germline ends. CDR3 sequence reads: CATSIEETQYF. CDR3 in DNA: TGTGCCACCAGCATCGAGGAGACCCAGTACTTC.

The DNA of the CDR3 is TGTGCCAGCTCACCACCCGCCTACGAGCAGTACTTC. Translation gives CASSPPAYEQYF. V and J are TRBV18 and TRBJ2-7; D is undetermined. The CDR3 has 12 residues. Trimming shortened V by 0 bases and J by 2 bases, and 2 bases separated the two germline ends. Germline V gene data show CDR1 as KGHSH and CDR2 as LQKENI.

CDR3 nucleotide sequence: TGTGCCAGGGGCGGGAGCTCTTACAATGAGCAGTTCTTC. Protein sequence: CARGGSSYNEQFF. The rearrangement links TRBV7-9 to TRBJ2-1, with TRBD2 matching 7 bases. The V gene's germline CDR1 is SEHNR and CDR2 FQNEAQ (reference sequence). Trimming removed 9 bases from V and 4 bases from J; junction bases left unmatched: 6. CDR3 length equals 13 residues.

The chain combines TRBV18 with TRBJ2-3; 9 bases line up with TRBD2. CDR3 length: 16 residues. Germline V CDR1 and CDR2: KGHSH, LQKENI. CDR3 nucleotide sequence: TGTGCTTCCTCACCCTCCAGCGGGAGGCTCCCAGATACGCAGTATTTT. This encodes CASSPSSGRLPDTQYF.

The chain recombines TRBV12-3 or TRBV12-4 with TRBJ1-5, with 7 bases aligning to TRBD1. The CDR3 extends over 13 amino acids. Losses at the gene ends were 4 bases for V and 8 bases for J; bases not matched to a gene: 5. This CDR3 is CASSWDSWEPQHF. DNA for the CDR3: TGTGCCAGCAGTTGGGACAGTTGGGAGCCCCAGCATTTT.

The genes are TRBV4-3 and TRBJ2-7, with 11 nucleotides matching TRBD2. The trim removed 1 base at V and 5 bases at J, leaving 4 bases unmatched. CDR3 length equals 15 residues. The V gene's germline CDR1 is LGHNA and CDR2 YSLEER. This CDR3 is CASSQGGLAVHEQYF. The CDR3 DNA is TGCGCCAGCAGCCAAGGGGGACTAGCGGTTCACGAGCAGTACTTC.

The chain carries TRBV30 and TRBJ1-5; tentative D call: TRBD1 (6 bases). This CDR3 is 14 amino acids long. The germline V and J ends were trimmed by 0 bases and 8 bases, with 14 bases remaining between them. From germline, CDR1 is GTSNPN and CDR2 SVGIG (reference sequence). The CDR3 DNA follows: TGTGCCTGGAGTGTGACAGGTGGTCTTGAGCCCCAGCATTTT. As protein: CAWSVTGGLEPQHF.

This chain links TRBV19 with TRBJ2-7; D not resolved. Germline V gives CDR1 LNHDA, CDR2 SQIVND (reference sequence). V was trimmed by 4 bases and J by 3 bases, leaving 13 bases between them. The CDR3 is 14 amino acids. The CDR3 protein is CASSSGSPGYEQYF. For the CDR3, the DNA is TGTGCCAGTAGTAGCGGCTCCCCGGGCTACGAGCAGTACTTC.

This chain uses TRBV10-1 with TRBJ1-1; 7 nucleotides line up with TRBD1. V shed 6 bases, J shed 3 bases, and the junction held 4 bases outside the gene matches. The CDR3 is 13 residues long. Looked up from germline, CDR1 is WNHNN and CDR2 is SYGVQD (reference sequence). The CDR3, as DNA: TGCGCCAGCAGCGGGGACAGCTACACTGAAGCTTTCTTT. Translating it yields CASSGDSYTEAFF.

The chain links TRBV7-6 to TRBJ2-4; D might be TRBD2 (5 bases). Germline CDR1 is SGHVS and CDR2 is FNYEAQ. CDR3 length: 13 residues. Trimming took 1 base from V and 8 from J, leaving 9 bases between them. CDR3 bases: TGTGCCAGCAGCTTAGGAGTGCGGGACATTCAGTACTTC. As protein: CASSLGVRDIQYF.

The V gene is TRBV3-1 (or the pseudogene TRBV3-2), the J gene TRBJ1-2; 11 positions agree with TRBD1. Germline V gene lookup returns CDR1 LGHDT and CDR2 YNNKEL (reference sequence). The CDR3 covers 14 residues. The trim removed 4 bases at V and 7 bases at J, leaving 5 bases unmatched. CDR3 bases: TGTGCCAGCAGCCCCGGGACAGGGGGATTTGGCTACACCTTC. Encoded protein: CASSPGTGGFGYTF.

This clone turned up a few times. This chain uses TRBV28 with TRBJ1-3; a weak D match, TRBD1 (6 bases). The V end lost 7 bases, the J end lost 8 bases, and 21 bases lay between the germline ends. Per germline, CDR1 MDHEN and CDR2 SYDVKM. The CDR3 is 15 residues long. CDR3 residues: CASKSPVGRGHTIYF. The CDR3 nucleotides read TGTGCCAGCAAATCCCCGGTGGGGCGGGGGCACACCATATATTTT.

V gene TRBV12-3 or TRBV12-4 combines with J gene TRBJ1-1, with D maybe TRBD1 (6 bases). CDR3 length: 13 residues. The V end lost 1 base, the J end lost 4 bases, and 7 bases lay between the germline ends. Here the CDR3 reads CASSLGGRTEAFF. In nucleotides, the CDR3 is TGTGCCAGCAGTTTAGGGGGGCGCACTGAAGCTTTCTTT.